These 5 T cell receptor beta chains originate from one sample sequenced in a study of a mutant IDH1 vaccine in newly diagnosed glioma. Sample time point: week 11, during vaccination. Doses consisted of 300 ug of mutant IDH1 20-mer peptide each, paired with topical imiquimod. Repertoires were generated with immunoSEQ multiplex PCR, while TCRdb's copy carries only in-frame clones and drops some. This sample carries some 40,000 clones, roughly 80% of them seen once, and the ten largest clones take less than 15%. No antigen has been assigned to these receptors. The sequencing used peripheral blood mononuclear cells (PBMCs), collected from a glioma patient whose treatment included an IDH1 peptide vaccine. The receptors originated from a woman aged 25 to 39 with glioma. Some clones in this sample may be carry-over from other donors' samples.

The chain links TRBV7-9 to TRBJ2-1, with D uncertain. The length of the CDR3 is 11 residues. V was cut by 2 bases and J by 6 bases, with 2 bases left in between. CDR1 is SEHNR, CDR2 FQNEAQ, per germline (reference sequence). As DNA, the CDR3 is TGTGCCAGCAGCTTAATCAATGAGCAGTTCTTC. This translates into CASSLINEQFF.

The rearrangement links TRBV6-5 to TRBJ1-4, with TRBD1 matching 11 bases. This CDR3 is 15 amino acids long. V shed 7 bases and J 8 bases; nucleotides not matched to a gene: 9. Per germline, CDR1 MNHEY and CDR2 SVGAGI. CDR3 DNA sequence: TGTGCCAGCACCCCGGACAGGGGGCGCGGGGAAAAACTGTTTTTT. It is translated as CASTPDRGRGEKLFF.

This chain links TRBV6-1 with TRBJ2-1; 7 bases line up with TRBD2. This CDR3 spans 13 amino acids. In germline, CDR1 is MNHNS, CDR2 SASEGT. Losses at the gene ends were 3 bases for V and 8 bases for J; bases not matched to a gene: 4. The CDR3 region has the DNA TGTGCCAGCAGTGACGACGGACTAGATGAGCAGTTCTTC. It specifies CASSDDGLDEQFF.

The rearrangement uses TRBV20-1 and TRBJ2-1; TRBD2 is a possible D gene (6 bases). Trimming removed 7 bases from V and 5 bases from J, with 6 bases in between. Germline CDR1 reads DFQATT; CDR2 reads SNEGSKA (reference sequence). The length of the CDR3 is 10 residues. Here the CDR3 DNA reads TGCAGTGGGAGGGACAATGAGCAGTTCTTC. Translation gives CSGRDNEQFF.

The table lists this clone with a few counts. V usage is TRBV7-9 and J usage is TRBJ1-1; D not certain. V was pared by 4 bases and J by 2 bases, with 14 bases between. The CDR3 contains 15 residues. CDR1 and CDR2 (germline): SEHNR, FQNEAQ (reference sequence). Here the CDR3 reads CASSSVQTLNTEAFF. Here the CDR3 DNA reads TGTGCCAGCAGCTCCGTTCAGACTCTAAACACTGAAGCTTTCTTT. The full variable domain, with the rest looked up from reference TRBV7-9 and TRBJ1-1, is DTGVSQNPRHKITKRGQNVTFRCDPISEHNRLYWYRQTLGQGPEFLTYFQNEAQLEKSRLLSDRFSAERPKGSFSTLEIQRTEQGDSAMYLCASSSVQTLNTEAFFGQGTRLTVV.